The rows below give T cell receptor beta chains drawn from one sample of a study of blood T cell repertoires in COVID-19. Sequencing was performed with immunoSEQ multiplex PCR; in TCRdb, only in-frame clones are kept and a portion is missing. This table holds approximately 240,000 clones, roughly 90% found once. Material for sequencing was PBMCs or T cells enriched from blood (not recorded which). The source of these receptors is a woman aged 25 to 45 with acute COVID-19. The CDR3 runs from the conserved cysteine through the conserved F or W. A D gene is named only where the DNA matches it firmly. Clone size, where shown, is once, few, many, or a class for clones that have expanded.

v_call	d_call	clone_size	cdr3_length	j_call	cdr3_aa	cdr3_nt
TRBV7-2	.	.	13	TRBJ2-1	CASSLTREWEQFF	TGTGCCAGCAGCTTAACCAGGGAATGGGAGCAGTTCTTC
TRBV7-9	TRBD2	.	14	TRBJ2-1	CASSLTGTINEQFF	TGTGCCAGCAGTCTTACCGGGACTATCAATGAGCAGTTCTTC
TRBV6-5	.	.	13	TRBJ1-3	CASSSGQGNTIYF	TGTGCCAGCAGTTCCGGACAGGGAAACACCATATATTTT
TRBV5-4	TRBD2	.	15	TRBJ2-3	CASSLTSGSTDTQYF	TGTGCCAGCAGCCTAACTAGCGGGAGCACAGATACGCAGTATTTT
TRBV27	.	.	14	TRBJ2-5	CASSWVGGVETQYF	TGTGCCAGCAGTTGGGTAGGGGGGGTAGAGACCCAGTACTTC
TRBV10-1	.	.	17	TRBJ1-3	CASSDQTGIGSGNTIYF	TGCGCCAGCAGTGACCAAACAGGGATCGGCTCTGGAAACACCATATATTTT
TRBV4-1	TRBD1	once	16	TRBJ1-4	CASSHIQGAANEKLFF	TGCGCCAGCAGCCACATACAGGGGGCGGCTAATGAAAAACTGTTTTTT
TRBV28	TRBD1	.	17	TRBJ1-3	CASSPSDRGLSGNTIYF	TGTGCCAGCAGTCCCTCGGACAGGGGGCTCTCTGGAAACACCATATATTTT
TRBV5-1	TRBD1	.	14	TRBJ2-7	CASSWGQVKDEQYF	TGCGCCAGCAGCTGGGGACAGGTGAAGGACGAGCAGTACTTC
TRBV28	TRBD2	.	13	TRBJ2-7	CASSILGGYEQYF	TGTGCCAGCAGCATCCTGGGGGGGTACGAGCAGTACTTC
TRBV5-1	.	.	16	TRBJ2-1	CASNVNSPLSYNEQFF	TGCGCCAGCAATGTGAACTCCCCCCTCTCCTACAATGAGCAGTTCTTC
TRBV4-3	TRBD1	.	15	TRBJ1-3	CASSQGQGSGNTIYF	TGCGCCAGCAGCCAGGGACAGGGATCTGGAAACACCATATATTTT
TRBV28	.	.	21	TRBJ2-1	CASSLGPWRPILPSSYNEQFF	TGTGCCAGCAGTTTAGGGCCCTGGCGCCCAATATTGCCGAGCTCCTACAATGAGCAGTTCTTC
TRBV28	.	.	15	TRBJ1-5	CASSGTNLSNQPQHF	TGTGCCTCCTCCGGGACAAACTTGAGCAATCAGCCCCAGCATTTT
TRBV7-9	TRBD2	.	16	TRBJ2-3	CASSSMTSGGLDTQYF	TGTGCCAGCAGCTCCATGACTAGCGGAGGACTAGATACGCAGTATTTT
TRBV11-2	.	.	14	TRBJ1-2	CASSFEGIPYGYTF	TGTGCCAGCAGCTTCGAGGGCATCCCCTATGGCTACACCTTC
TRBV7-8	.	.	17	TRBJ1-6	CASSLYPVPLYNSPLHF	TGTGCCAGCAGCTTATATCCGGTCCCCCTATATAATTCACCCCTCCACTTT
TRBV12-3/TRBV12-4	.	.	12	TRBJ1-2	CASSLGDTGYTF	TGTGCCAGCAGTTTAGGGGACACCGGCTACACCTTC
TRBV6-2/TRBV6-3	.	.	18	TRBJ2-1	CASSYKRQETRDLHEQFF	TGTGCCAGCAGTTACAAACGACAGGAGACCCGGGACCTCCATGAGCAGTTCTTC
TRBV27	.	.	15	TRBJ2-1	CASSLSRRGIDEQFF	TGTGCCAGCAGTTTATCGAGAAGAGGGATCGATGAGCAGTTCTTC
TRBV2	TRBD1	.	15	TRBJ2-2	CASRVWDRGTGELFF	TGTGCCAGCAGAGTATGGGACAGGGGCACCGGGGAGCTGTTTTTT
TRBV15	TRBD1	.	14	TRBJ1-2	CATSSDKGARGYTF	TGTGCCACCAGCAGCGATAAGGGGGCGAGGGGCTACACCTTC
TRBV4-3	TRBD1	.	14	TRBJ2-1	CASSQGQGRHEQFF	TGCGCCAGCAGCCAAGGACAGGGAAGGCATGAGCAGTTCTTC